Following are 25 T cell receptor beta chains from one sample sequenced in a study of graft-versus-host responses after intestinal transplantation. Assay used: immunoSEQ multiplex PCR; TCRdb lists only in-frame clones, some missing. There are some 40,000 clones in the sample; 93% occur only once, and around a fifth lies in the top ten. Antigens of these TCRs are unknown. The source was unstimulated CD8+ T cells sorted from spleen or lymph node cells, collected before transplant. Source of these receptors: a human donor who was the organ donor for an intestinal transplant.

This chain links TRBV27 with TRBJ2-1; D is unresolved. Trimming cost V 1 base and J 5 bases, with 12 bases left between them. The CDR3 loop spans 15 amino acids. Germline-derived CDR1 and CDR2 are MNHEY and SMNVEV (reference sequence). CDR3 amino acids: CASSLLLGSHNEQFF. CDR3 DNA sequence: TGTGCCAGCAGTTTATTGTTAGGATCCCACAATGAGCAGTTCTTC.

V gene TRBV4-1 combines with J gene TRBJ2-5, with TRBD2 identical over 12 bases. This CDR3 contains 15 residues. V dropped 3 bases and J dropped 5; count of bases not matched to a gene: 4. Per the germline V gene, CDR1 is MGHRA and CDR2 is YSYEKL. The CDR3: CASSHLAGGRETQYF. CDR3 coding DNA: TGCGCCAGCAGCCACCTAGCGGGAGGGAGGGAGACCCAGTACTTC.

The chain carries TRBV30 and TRBJ1-6, with 8 nucleotides matching TRBD1. This CDR3 contains 14 residues. Looked up from germline, CDR1 is GTSNPN and CDR2 is SVGIG (reference sequence). V was clipped by 4 bases and J by 10 bases; unmatched bases: 9. CDR3 amino acids: CAWTQDREVSPLHF. The DNA of the CDR3 is TGTGCCTGGACGCAGGACAGGGAAGTATCACCCCTCCACTTT.

This chain joins TRBV28 and TRBJ2-7, with TRBD2 as a possible D gene (6 bases). V lost 7 bases and J 6 bases, leaving 16 bases between the germline ends. This CDR3 is built from 13 residues. The germline V gene has CDR1 MDHEN and CDR2 SYDVKM. This chain's CDR3 is CASTRRGAVEQYF. The CDR3 nucleotides are TGTGCCAGCACCCGTCGCGGGGCGGTCGAGCAGTACTTC.

This clone was recorded only once. V is TRBV5-8 and J is TRBJ2-5, with D unclear. The DNA end is more similar to TRBJ2-7, so the J call may be wrong. The CDR3 contains 12 residues. Germline V gene sequence: CDR1 SGHTS, CDR2 YDEGEE. CDR3 coding DNA: TGTGCCAGCAGCTTGTTATCCTACGAGCAGTACTTC. The encoded protein is CASSLLSYEQYF.

CDR3 residues: CASSEGLAGIEQYF. The CDR3 coding sequence is TGTGCCAGCAGCGAGGGACTAGCGGGAATCGAGCAGTACTTC. The chain couples TRBV11-2 to TRBJ2-7; 13 bases align to TRBD2. Unmatched junction bases numbered 4, after V lost 5 bases and J lost 6 bases. This CDR3 is built from 14 residues. Looked up from germline, CDR1 is SGHAT and CDR2 is FQNNGV. The full variable domain, in which reference TRBV11-2 and TRBJ2-7 provide the parts outside the CDR3, is EAGVAQSPRYKIIEKRQSVAFWCNPISGHATLYWYQQILGQGPKLLIQFQNNGVVDDSQLPKDRFSAERLKGVDSTLKIQPAKLEDSAVYLCASSEGLAGIEQYFGPGTRLTVT.

This sequence joins TRBV12-5 and TRBJ2-1, with TRBD2 matching over 8 bases. V gave up 9 bases and J gave up 8 bases; unmatched junction bases: 9. The length of the CDR3 is 13 residues. Germline V lookup: CDR1 LGHNT, CDR2 FRNRAP. In DNA, the CDR3 is TGTGCTAGCGCCCAAGCGGGAGCAGATGAGCAGTTCTTC. This translates into CASAQAGADEQFF.

The rearrangement links TRBV29-1 to TRBJ1-2; a possible D gene is TRBD1 (5 bases). The germline V gene encodes CDR1 SQVTM and CDR2 ANQGSEA. Trimming stripped 7 bases from V and 4 bases from J, with 10 bases between. This CDR3 region has 11 residues. The CDR3 sequence is CSARGVYGYTF. CDR3 DNA sequence: TGCAGCGCGCGGGGGGTCTATGGCTACACCTTC. Supplemented by reference TRBV29-1 and TRBJ1-2, the full variable domain reads SAVISQKPSRDICQRGTSLTIQCQVDSQVTMMFWYRQQPGQSLTLIATANQGSEATYESGFVIDKFPISRPNLTFSTLTVSNMSPEDSSIYLCSARGVYGYTFGSGTRLTVV.

The J gene is TRBJ2-7, the V gene TRBV4-1; 9 positions agree with TRBD2. J was trimmed by 1 base and V by 4 bases; bases with no gene match: 8. The germline CDR1 and CDR2 sequences are MGHRA and YSYEKL. The CDR3 sequence is 16 residues long. The CDR3 region is CASSLIAGVSSYEQYF. Here the CDR3 DNA reads TGCGCCAGCAGCCTTATAGCGGGAGTGTCGTCCTACGAGCAGTACTTC.

Here the CDR3 reads CASSLGDSSYEQYF. DNA for the CDR3: TGTGCCAGCAGCTTAGGGGACAGCTCCTACGAGCAGTACTTC. This rearrangement joins TRBV13 to TRBJ2-7; D may be TRBD1 (6 bases). The V gene's germline CDR1 is PRHDT and CDR2 FYEKMQ (reference sequence). CDR3 length equals 14 residues. The V end was cut by 0 bases, the J end by 0 bases, with 6 bases between.

The chain links TRBV6-5 to TRBJ2-7; 8 nucleotides match TRBD1. With V trimmed by 5 bases and J by 4 bases, 10 bases remained unmatched. Germline values: CDR1 MNHEY, CDR2 SVGAGI. This CDR3 contains 15 residues. The CDR3 sequence: CASSRSGQGVYEQYF. In DNA, the CDR3 is TGTGCCAGCAGTAGGAGCGGACAGGGAGTGTACGAGCAGTACTTC.

CDR3 region: CSVREGENEKLFF. The CDR3 bases are TGCAGCGTTCGTGAAGGGGAAAATGAAAAACTGTTTTTT. J is TRBJ1-4 and V is TRBV29-1; a possible D gene is TRBD1 (5 bases). Germline assignment: CDR1 SQVTM and CDR2 ANQGSEA. The CDR3 totals 13 residues. V lost 5 bases, J lost 5 bases, and 12 bases lay in between. The complete variable domain, with remaining parts taken from reference TRBV29-1 and TRBJ1-4, reads SAVISQKPSRDICQRGTSLTIQCQVDSQVTMMFWYRQQPGQSLTLIATANQGSEATYESGFVIDKFPISRPNLTFSTLTVSNMSPEDSSIYLCSVREGENEKLFFGSGTQLSVL.

The chain is built from TRBV18 and TRBJ2-7, with TRBD2 identical over 11 bases. CDR1 is KGHSH and CDR2 is LQKENI in the germline V gene. This CDR3 is 19 amino acids long. V was pared by 6 bases and J by 4 bases, with 20 bases of the junction left unmatched. The CDR3 DNA follows: TGTGCCAGCTCCTTCGGCCAAAGGCCTAGCGGGAGGAGTGGGTACGAGCAGTACTTC. Protein sequence: CASSFGQRPSGRSGYEQYF.

The genes are TRBV28 and TRBJ1-5; TRBD1 aligns across 10 bases. J was trimmed by 3 bases and V by 6 bases; bases with no gene match: 5. This CDR3 is built from 15 residues. Looked up from germline, CDR1 is MDHEN and CDR2 is SYDVKM. The chain's CDR3 is CASRGQGEYNQPQHF. The CDR3 DNA follows: TGTGCCAGCAGAGGACAGGGGGAATACAATCAGCCCCAGCATTTT.

The chain joins TRBV28 to TRBJ2-5, with D possibly being TRBD1 (6 bases). The assigned J gene may be wrong: the sequence end matches TRBJ2-7 better. Germline V gene data show CDR1 as MDHEN and CDR2 as SYDVKM. The length of the CDR3 is 14 residues. CDR3 region: CASRTNREAYEQYF. CDR3 DNA: TGTGCCAGCAGGACTAACAGGGAAGCCTACGAGCAGTACTTC.

The gene calls are TRBV19 and TRBJ2-7; D uncertain. Trimming pared 10 bases from V and 4 bases from J, leaving 11 bases between. The germline gives CDR1 LNHDA, CDR2 SQIVND (reference sequence). This CDR3 contains 11 residues. In DNA form, the CDR3 reads TGTGCCACCACGGACGGTTACGAGCAGTACTTC. Its protein product is CATTDGYEQYF.

The chain combines TRBV15 with TRBJ2-1; 8 bases are a match to TRBD2. This CDR3 region has 16 residues. The V gene end was trimmed by 5 bases and the J gene end by 5 bases; junction bases not matched to a gene: 11. Looked up from germline, CDR1 is LNHNV and CDR2 is YYDKDF (reference sequence). CDR3 amino acids: CATSPSGPQFDNEQFF. The CDR3 nucleotides read TGTGCCACCAGCCCTAGCGGGCCACAATTCGACAATGAGCAGTTCTTC.

The chain links TRBV21-1 to TRBJ2-5; TRBD1, the table's D call, was not compared with the DNA. TRBV21-1 is given as a pseudogene. CDR3 length: 16 amino acids. CDR3 sequence (DNA): TGTGCCAGCAGCAAACTTCACAAGGGGAAAAAAGAGACCCAGTACTTC. Protein sequence: CASSKLHKGKKETQYF.

This clone was counted between two and nine times. The CDR3 sequence: CASSLVRGSYEQYF. The CDR3 DNA is TGTGCCAGCAGCTTAGTGCGGGGCTCCTACGAGCAGTACTTC. V gene TRBV7-2 combines with J gene TRBJ2-7; possible D gene TRBD2, 6 bases. CDR3 size: 14 residues. Germline V CDR1 and CDR2: SGHTA, FQGNSA. V was clipped by 1 base and J by 0 bases, with 7 bases between them.

The chain combines TRBV27 with TRBJ1-5; weak D call: TRBD1 (6 bases). CDR3 length: 21 amino acids. Germline loops: CDR1 MNHEY, CDR2 SMNVEV (reference sequence). V shed 1 base and J shed 2 bases, with 27 bases lying between them. CDR3 residues: CASSLFSVGQGNGLRNQPQHF. The CDR3 nucleotides read TGTGCCAGCAGTTTATTTAGTGTGGGGCAGGGGAATGGGCTTCGCAATCAGCCCCAGCATTTT.

J is TRBJ2-6 and V is TRBV4-3; D remains ambiguous. The V end lost 0 bases, the J end lost 0 bases, and 9 bases lay between the germline ends. The CDR3 runs 17 residues. CDR1 is LGHNA and CDR2 is YSLEER in the germline V gene. CDR3 DNA sequence: TGCGCCAGCAGCCAAGATTCTGACCGCTCTGGGGCCAACGTCCTGACTTTC. It encodes CASSQDSDRSGANVLTF.

J is TRBJ2-7 and V is TRBV9, with D possibly being TRBD1 (5 bases). This CDR3 has 14 residues. Germline V gene data show CDR1 as SGDLS and CDR2 as YYNGEE. The V end was cut by 7 bases, the J end by 6 bases, with 20 bases between. The CDR3 loop is CASGLGDDQGEQYF. The CDR3 DNA reads as TGTGCCAGCGGTCTAGGCGACGATCAGGGCGAGCAGTACTTC.

The chain recombines TRBV28 with TRBJ2-5; tentatively, D is TRBD1 (5 bases). Trimming stripped 1 base from V and 1 base from J, with 13 bases between. Germline assignment: CDR1 MDHEN and CDR2 SYDVKM. The CDR3 contains 16 residues. In DNA form, the CDR3 reads TGTGCCAGCAGTTTATTCCCAGGGATAGTCCAAGAGACCCAGTACTTC. Its protein product is CASSLFPGIVQETQYF.

The chain is built from TRBV9 and TRBJ2-5; D is undetermined. The tail of the sequence fits TRBJ2-7 better, so the J call may be wrong. Germline V gene lookup returns CDR1 SGDLS and CDR2 YYNGEE. The CDR3 length is 18 residues. The CDR3 nucleotides read TGTGCCAGCAGCGTAGCTCGAATAAAAGTTTCAATAGTCTACGAGCAGTACTTC. Translating gives CASSVARIKVSIVYEQYF.

The chain joins TRBV6-5 to TRBJ1-1; D is ambiguous. Germline V lookup: CDR1 MNHEY, CDR2 SVGAGI. Trimming left V 0 bases short and J 1 base short, with 6 bases between. The CDR3 contains 14 residues. CDR3 in amino acids: CASSYSRTNTEAFF. Here the CDR3 DNA reads TGTGCCAGCAGTTACTCTAGGACGAACACTGAAGCTTTCTTT.